The 7 T cell receptor beta chains below all came from one sample that was sequenced in a study of regulatory T cells in long-lasting Graves disease (dated by TCRdb to about 2021). Library generation was performed with multiplex PCR. The listed sequencing device is Illumina HiSeq 4000. TCR beta libraries were built with iRepertoire HTBI primers and Arm-PCR amplification of CDR3 regions. The raw public reads went through TCRdb reprocessing: fastp at Q25, MiXCR clone calling, in-frame beta chains kept. Under each unique CDR3 protein, matching rows form one entry showing the most common genes and DNA. In this sample the table shows about 430,000 distinct CDR3 sequences, 21% of which occur a single time. Jointly, the top ten make up roughly an eighth of the sample. The time point label for this specimen denotes: persistent/refractory GD, antithyroid drugs over 5 years with positive TRAb. RNA was extracted from PBMCs in TRIzol for both TCR sequencing and RNA sequencing.

Sample: peripheral blood mononuclear cells (PBMCs), taken when the disease was refractory, from a patient treated with antithyroid drugs. These receptors all come from a female donor with Graves disease.

This clonotype was observed at least ten times. The rearrangement links TRBV28 to TRBJ1-1; 9 nucleotides match TRBD1. Trimming removed 3 bases from V and 4 bases from J; junction bases left unmatched: 6. This CDR3 contains 15 residues. CDR1 is MDHEN and CDR2 is SYDVKM in the germline V gene. The CDR3 here is CASSFSDRGVTEAFF. The CDR3 region has the DNA TGTGCCAGCAGTTTTTCCGACAGGGGGGTCACTGAAGCTTTCTTT.

The chain joins TRBV30 to TRBJ2-7; possible D gene TRBD2, 6 bases. V lost 2 bases, J lost 5 bases, and 19 bases lay in between. This CDR3 has 15 amino acids. Germline V CDR1 and CDR2: GTSNPN, SVGIG (reference sequence). DNA for the CDR3: TGTGCCTGGAGTCTACTAGCCCAGGGTAGCGACGAGCAGTACTTC. Translated, it gives CAWSLLAQGSDEQYF.

Worth noting for this clonotype: One base separates it from a far larger clone, so it is likely a read error. This chain links TRBV12-3 or TRBV12-4 with TRBJ1-1; no firm D call. The CDR3 runs to 15 residues. In DNA form, the CDR3 reads TGTGCCAGCACCCCGTTTGGAGGTCCTCCCCCTGAAGCTTCCTTT. Protein: CASTPFGGPPPEASF.

As to this clonotype: A much larger clone differs from this one at a single base, so this may be a read error. V and J are TRBV6-1 and TRBJ1-2; the match to TRBD1 covers 11 bases. Germline V gene lookup returns CDR1 MNHNS and CDR2 SASEGT. The CDR3 runs to 14 residues. The DNA for the CDR3 is TGTGCCAACAGTAACCGGGACAGGGGGTTCGGCTACACCTTC. Protein product: CANSNRDRGFGYTF.

This chain links TRBV29-1 with TRBJ2-2, with unresolved D. CDR3 length: 13 amino acids. The ends were cut back, 3 bases at V and 0 bases at J, with 5 bases in the middle. Looked up from germline, CDR1 is SQVTM and CDR2 is ANQGSEA. The CDR3 DNA reads as TGCAGCGTTGATCGGACGAACACCGGGGAGCTGTTTTTT. Residues: CSVDRTNTGELFF.

The chain has TRBV30 and TRBJ2-7; 7 bases agree with TRBD1. J lost 1 base, V lost 2 bases, and 8 bases had no gene match. This CDR3 is 15 amino acids long. Germline CDR1 is GTSNPN and CDR2 is SVGIG (reference sequence). CDR3 in amino acids: CAWSPFEGQSYEQYF. The CDR3 DNA is TGTGCCTGGAGTCCCTTCGAGGGACAGTCCTACGAGCAGTACTTC.

This clonotype was found many times. The chain joins TRBV6-1 to TRBJ1-4; 7 bases are a match to TRBD1. Trimming removed 6 bases from V and 0 bases from J; junction bases left unmatched: 4. CDR1 and CDR2 (germline): MNHNS, SASEGT. This CDR3 is 15 amino acids long. CDR3 coding DNA: TGTGCCAGCAGACCTGGGACAGCAACTAATGAAAAACTGTTTTTT. It is translated as CASRPGTATNEKLFF.